This is a list of T cell receptor beta chains from one sample in a study of CD8+ T cells in alopecia areata. Data came from immunoSEQ multiplex PCR; TCRdb stores just in-frame clones and leaves some out. The repertoire holds approximately 120,000 clones, with around 50% as singletons. Sequencing used NKG2D-low CD8+ T cells sorted from blood. The receptors were sampled from a human donor with alopecia areata. Both conserved end residues are part of each CDR3. A D gene is named only where the DNA matches it firmly. Clone size appears in some rows only: once, few, many, or a class for an expanded clone.

>TRBV29-1|NA|TRBJ2-1|few
TGCAGCGTTGACTCCTCAGACCGCGTGAATGAGCAGTTCTTC
CSVDSSDRVNEQFF
>TRBV30|NA|TRBJ1-1|NA
TGTGCCTGGAGCCCCTTGTACGGAATGAACACTGAAGCTTTCTTT
CAWSPLYGMNTEAFF
>TRBV4-1|TRBD1|TRBJ2-7|NA
TGCGCCAGCAGTCAGGGACAGGCGTCCTACGAGCAGTACTTC
CASSQGQASYEQYF
>TRBV15|NA|TRBJ1-1|NA
TGTGCCACCAGCAGAGAATGGGGGGGAGCTTTCTTT
CATSREWGGAFF
>TRBV29-1|NA|TRBJ2-7|NA
TGCAGCAACGGGCCTCGCCACGAGCAGTACTTC
CSNGPRHEQYF
>TRBV27|NA|TRBJ2-5|few
TGTGCCAGCAGTTTATCGTTCGGGGTCGTCGAGACCCAGTACTTC
CASSLSFGVVETQYF
>TRBV5-6|TRBD1|TRBJ1-2|NA
TGTGCCAGCAGCGAGGGACAGTATGGCTACACCTTC
CASSEGQYGYTF
>TRBV5-1|TRBD1|TRBJ2-1|few
TGCGCCAGCAGCTACGGGACAGGAGCCAATGAGCAGTTCTTC
CASSYGTGANEQFF
>TRBV4-1|NA|TRBJ2-7|once
TGCGCCAGCAGCCAAGAATTAGAATCCGACGAGCAGTACTTC
CASSQELESDEQYF
>TRBV29-1|TRBD2|TRBJ2-1|NA
TGCAGCGTCCAAAGGGCGCGGGAGGGTAATAATGAGCAGTTCTTC
CSVQRAREGNNEQFF